This T cell receptor beta chain was recorded in a study of post-analysis software for immune sequencing data. The overall study: Included courses were relapsing-remitting and secondary progressive multiple sclerosis; progressive-relapsing multiple sclerosis was also included. Whole-study findings and limits: F measure showed strong co-clustering of same-batch samples. Those with multiple sclerosis, the patient group, showed significantly lower normalized Chao1 diversity than controls. Among 5 or 6 TRBV segments more frequent in patients than controls were TRBV5-6, TRBV5-1 and TRBV20-1.

Unique molecular identifiers had been added to the TCR beta cDNA libraries. Each sample of roughly 0.95 to 10 million input T cells yielded about 500,000 cDNA molecules, so each molecule approximated one T cell. TCRdb re-called the PCR reads with MiXCR, one entry per CDR3 protein. The profile shows roughly 580,000 distinct CDR3 sequences, 40% to 50% of them singletons. Looked up from germline, CDR1 is KGHSH and CDR2 is LQKENI. The CDR3 length is 13 residues. Deletions cut 4 bases from V and 2 bases from J, with 8 bases between. This clonotype has just a few counts. The antigen remains undetermined. The chain is built from TRBV18 and TRBJ2-5; D is possibly TRBD1 (6 bases). The clonotype comes from a girl aged 5 to 17 with multiple sclerosis. Specimen: blood. CDR3 DNA sequence: TGTGCCAGCTCACGTGGACAGCAAGAGACCCAGTACTTC. It specifies CASSRGQQETQYF.